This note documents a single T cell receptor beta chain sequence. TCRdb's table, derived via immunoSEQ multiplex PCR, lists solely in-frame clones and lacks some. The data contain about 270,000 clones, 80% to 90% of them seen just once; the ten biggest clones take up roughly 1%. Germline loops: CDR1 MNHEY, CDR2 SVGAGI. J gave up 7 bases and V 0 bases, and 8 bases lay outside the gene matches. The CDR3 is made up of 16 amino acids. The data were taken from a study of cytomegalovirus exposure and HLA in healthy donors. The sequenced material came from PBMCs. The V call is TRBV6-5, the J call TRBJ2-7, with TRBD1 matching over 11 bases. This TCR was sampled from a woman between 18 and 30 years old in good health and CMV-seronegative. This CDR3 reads CASSYSGTGGLGEQYF. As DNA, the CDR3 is TGTGCCAGCAGTTACTCCGGGACAGGGGGGTTGGGGGAGCAGTACTTC.